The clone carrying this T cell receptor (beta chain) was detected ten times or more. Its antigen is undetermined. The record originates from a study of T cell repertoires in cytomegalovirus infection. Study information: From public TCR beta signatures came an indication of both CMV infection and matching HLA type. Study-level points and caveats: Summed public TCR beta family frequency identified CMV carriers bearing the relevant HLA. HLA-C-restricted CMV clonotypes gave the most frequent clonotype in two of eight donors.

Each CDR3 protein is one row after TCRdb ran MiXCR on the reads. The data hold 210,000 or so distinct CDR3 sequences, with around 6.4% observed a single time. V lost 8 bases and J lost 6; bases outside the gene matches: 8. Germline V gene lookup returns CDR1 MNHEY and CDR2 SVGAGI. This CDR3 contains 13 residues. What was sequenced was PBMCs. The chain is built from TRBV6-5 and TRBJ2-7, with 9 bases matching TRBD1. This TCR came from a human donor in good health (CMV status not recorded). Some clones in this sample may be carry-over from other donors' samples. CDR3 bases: TGTGCCAGCGCTGGGGACAGGGTATCCGAGCAGTACTTC. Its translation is CASAGDRVSEQYF.